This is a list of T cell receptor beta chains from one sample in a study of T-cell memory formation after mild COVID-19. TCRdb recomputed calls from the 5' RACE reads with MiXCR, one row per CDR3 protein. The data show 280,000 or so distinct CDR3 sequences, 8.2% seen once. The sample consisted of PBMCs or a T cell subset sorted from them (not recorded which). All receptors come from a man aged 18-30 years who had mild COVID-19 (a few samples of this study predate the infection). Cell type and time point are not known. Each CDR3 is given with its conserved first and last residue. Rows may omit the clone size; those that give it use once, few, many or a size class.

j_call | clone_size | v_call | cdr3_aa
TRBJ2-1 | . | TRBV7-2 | CASSPPGAINEQFF
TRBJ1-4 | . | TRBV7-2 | CASGDRGSEKLFF
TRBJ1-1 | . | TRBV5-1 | CASSFETGEGTEAFF
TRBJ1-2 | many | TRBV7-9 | CASSFPERAGTANYGYTF
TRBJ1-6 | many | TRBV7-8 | CASSLAGGTGNSPLHF
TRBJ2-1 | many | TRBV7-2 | CASSFGGQGLSEQFF
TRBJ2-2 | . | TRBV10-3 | CAITPRQGTGELFF
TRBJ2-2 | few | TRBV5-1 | CASSFRQGSRAGELFF
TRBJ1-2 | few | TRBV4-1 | CASSQDADYGYTF
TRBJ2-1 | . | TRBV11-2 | CASSPWTSGGASTDEQFF
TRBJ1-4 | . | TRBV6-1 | CATASGTGWEKLFF
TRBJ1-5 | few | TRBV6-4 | CARKQGAAQPQHF
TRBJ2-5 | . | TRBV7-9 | CASSPRDVYQETQYF
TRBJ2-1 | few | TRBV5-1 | CASSQGQIYNEQFF
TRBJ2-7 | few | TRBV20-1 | CSARDDRGYYEQYF
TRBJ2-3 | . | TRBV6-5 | CASSYSIYPSGGIDTQYF
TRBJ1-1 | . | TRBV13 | CASSLGWANTEAFF
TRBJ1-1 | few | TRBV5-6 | CASSSGQGQTLVTEAFF
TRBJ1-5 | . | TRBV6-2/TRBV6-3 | CASSYSRAGGNQPQHF
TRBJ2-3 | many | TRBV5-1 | CASSLKGTDTQYF
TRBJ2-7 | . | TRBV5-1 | CASSLLSGGTIYEQYF
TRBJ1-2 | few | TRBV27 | CASPFNVNYGYTF
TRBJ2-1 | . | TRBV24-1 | CATSGQRFEQFF
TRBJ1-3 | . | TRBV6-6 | CASSPGQDSGNTIYF
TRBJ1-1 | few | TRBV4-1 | CASSPHSMNTEAFF
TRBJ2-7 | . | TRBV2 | CASSDGGIYEQYF
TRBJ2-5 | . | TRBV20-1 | CSGLGRRGQETQYF
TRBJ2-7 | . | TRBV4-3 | CASSQAWQPWPSEQYF
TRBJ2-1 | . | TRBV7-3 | CASSVAGGQDEQFF
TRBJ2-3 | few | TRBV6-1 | CASVGGLGTDTQYF
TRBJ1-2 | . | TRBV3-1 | CASSHALYGYTF
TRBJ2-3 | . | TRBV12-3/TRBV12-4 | CASSPTSGGRTDTQYF
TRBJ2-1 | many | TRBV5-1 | CASSSTPRDEQFF
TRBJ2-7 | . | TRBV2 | CASREGDGSEQYF
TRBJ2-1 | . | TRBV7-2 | CASSLAAPSLAGVLVEQFF
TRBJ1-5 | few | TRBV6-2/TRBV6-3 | CASSYMDSNQPQHF
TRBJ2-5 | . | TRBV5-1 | CASRTTGGKETQYF
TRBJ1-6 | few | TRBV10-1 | CASSDLGHPGGHF
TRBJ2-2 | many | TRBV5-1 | CASSMGQSNTGELFF
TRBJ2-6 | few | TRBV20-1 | CSARNSGANVLTF
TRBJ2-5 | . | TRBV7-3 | CASSSGLAAQETQYF
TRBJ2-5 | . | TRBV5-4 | CASSPRQGGQETQYF
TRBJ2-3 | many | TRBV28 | CASSSRLAGADTQYF
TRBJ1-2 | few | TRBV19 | CASNPGERNYGYTF
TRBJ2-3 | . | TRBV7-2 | CASRDDRGQKDTQYF
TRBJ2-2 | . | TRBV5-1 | CASSLTAGSNTGELFF
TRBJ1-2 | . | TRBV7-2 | CASSLPAQGLVYGYTF
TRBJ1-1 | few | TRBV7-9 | CASRGILVTEAFF
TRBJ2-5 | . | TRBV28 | CASRKQQGSETQYF
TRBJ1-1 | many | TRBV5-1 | CASSFGGAGNTEAFF
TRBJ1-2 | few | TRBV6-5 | CASSYVGQTYGYTF
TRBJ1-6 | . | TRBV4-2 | CASSHSVAGTGSPLHF
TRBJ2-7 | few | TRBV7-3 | CASSPAPGAPYEQYF
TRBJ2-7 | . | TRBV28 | CASSLASWYEQYF
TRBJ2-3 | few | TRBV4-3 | CASSHLLAGSATDTQYF
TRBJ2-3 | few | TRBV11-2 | CASSLTRDRGFGTDTQYF
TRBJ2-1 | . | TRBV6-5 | CASSCEPGPTVWFF
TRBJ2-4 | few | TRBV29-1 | CSVEQGNIQYF
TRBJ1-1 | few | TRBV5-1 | CASSLYSQGSTTEAFF
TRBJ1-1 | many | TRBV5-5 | CASSHRTGLNTEAFF